These T cell receptor beta chains were read from a single sample in a study of blood T cell repertoires in COVID-19. Profiling relied on immunoSEQ multiplex PCR, and the TCRdb table lists in-frame clones only, not all of them. The profile shows a few hundred thousand clones, approximately 90% of them singletons. Sequencing used peripheral blood. All receptors come from a woman aged 30 to 39 who had recovered from COVID-19. The CDR3 runs from the conserved cysteine through the conserved F or W. Fields, in order: CDR3 length, clone size, D gene, J gene, V gene, CDR3 DNA, CDR3 protein. A D gene is named only where the DNA matches it firmly. The size entry is marked missing in some rows and otherwise reads once, few, many or a size class.

17,-,TRBD1,TRBJ1-2,TRBV5-6,TGTGCCAGCAGCTCCGACTTAGACAGGGAGAGGACGGACGGCTACACCTTC,CASSSDLDRERTDGYTF
13,-,-,TRBJ1-2,TRBV28,TGTGCCAGCAGATTGACTGCTAACTATGGCTACACCTTC,CASRLTANYGYTF
15,-,-,TRBJ1-2,TRBV3-1/TRBV3-2,TGTGCCAGCAGCCAAGGGCAGTTTGCTAACTATGGCTACACCTTC,CASSQGQFANYGYTF
17,-,-,TRBJ1-1,TRBV4-1,TGCGCCAGCAGCCAAGTAGGGGGATCTAGACTGAACACTGAAGCTTTCTTT,CASSQVGGSRLNTEAFF
15,-,TRBD1,TRBJ1-5,TRBV28,TGTGCCAGCAGTTCCCCCGGACAGGGCGCTACGCCCCAGCATTTT,CASSSPGQGATPQHF
14,-,-,TRBJ1-2,TRBV6-5,TGTGCCAGCAGTTACTCTCGTAATAACTATGGCTACACCTTC,CASSYSRNNYGYTF
13,-,TRBD1,TRBJ2-7,TRBV30,TGTGCCTGGAACCGGGACAGGGTATTGGGGCAGTACTTC,CAWNRDRVLGQYF
18,-,TRBD1,TRBJ1-5,TRBV5-5,TGTGCCAGCAGCCTCAATACATGGACAGGGCTTAACAATCAGCCCCAGCATTTT,CASSLNTWTGLNNQPQHF
16,-,-,TRBJ1-1,TRBV5-1,TGCGCCAGCAGCCTAACAGTGCCAGGGCCCACCACTGAAGCTTTCTTT,CASSLTVPGPTTEAFF
13,-,-,TRBJ1-3,TRBV18,TGTGCCAGCTCACCAGGGCCTGGAAACACCATATATTTT,CASSPGPGNTIYF
15,-,-,TRBJ1-5,TRBV19,TGTGCCAGTAGCACGAGGACAGCAGGGAGTCAGCCCCAGCATTTT,CASSTRTAGSQPQHF
15,few,-,TRBJ1-2,TRBV19,TGTGCCAGTAGCACCTCGACAATACCTAACTATGGCTACACCTTC,CASSTSTIPNYGYTF
13,-,TRBD2,TRBJ2-7,TRBV28,TGTGCCAGCACTCTGGGGGGGAGCTACGAGCAGTACTTC,CASTLGGSYEQYF
14,-,-,TRBJ2-7,TRBV9,TGTGCCAGCAGCGTAGAACAGGGAAACTACGAGCAGTACTTC,CASSVEQGNYEQYF
13,-,-,TRBJ1-5,TRBV10-3,TGTGCCATTGGTGAGACAGGTAATCAGCCCCAGCATTTT,CAIGETGNQPQHF
17,-,-,TRBJ2-2,TRBV5-4,TGTGCCAGCAGCTTGGAAGGGGCCTATCCGATTACCGGGGAGCTGTTTTTT,CASSLEGAYPITGELFF
15,-,-,TRBJ1-5,TRBV27,TGTGCCAGCAGTTCAACCGGAGCGGGCAATCAGCCCCAGCATTTT,CASSSTGAGNQPQHF
14,-,-,TRBJ2-6,TRBV6-6,TGTGCCACTGCTGAGGGTCCCTCGTCACGTATTCTGACTTTC,CATAEGPSSRILTF
12,once,TRBD1,TRBJ1-5,TRBV3-1/TRBV3-2,TGTGCCAGCAGCCTTGGACAGGGGCCCCAGCATTTT,CASSLGQGPQHF
15,-,TRBD2,TRBJ2-3,TRBV30,TGTGCCTGGAGTGTACTAAGCGGGGGGGCTGATACGCAGTATTTT,CAWSVLSGGADTQYF
15,-,-,TRBJ2-1,TRBV4-1,TGCGCCAGCAGCCAACAGTCGGGACACGAGAAGGAGCAGTTCTTC,CASSQQSGHEKEQFF
17,-,TRBD1,TRBJ1-1,TRBV7-2,TGTGCCAGCAGCTTAGGAGGAGGGCAGGGGGCGAACACTGAAGCTTTCTTT,CASSLGGGQGANTEAFF
15,-,TRBD1,TRBJ1-2,TRBV2,TGTGCCAGCAGTGCACCGGGACAGGGTGGCTATGGCTACACCTTC,CASSAPGQGGYGYTF
12,-,TRBD1,TRBJ2-5,TRBV13,TGTGCCAGCAGCTGGGACAGCGAGACCCAGTACTTC,CASSWDSETQYF
12,few,-,TRBJ2-1,TRBV10-3,TGTGCCATCAGCGCGGGATTAAATGAGCAGTTCTTC,CAISAGLNEQFF
16,-,-,TRBJ1-5,TRBV19,TGTGCCAGTAGTATATTGGGAGCATATAGCAATCAGCCCCAGCATTTT,CASSILGAYSNQPQHF
16,once,TRBD1,TRBJ2-3,TRBV24-1,TGTGCCACCAGTGATCCCAGGACAGGGGCCCCAGATACGCAGTATTTT,CATSDPRTGAPDTQYF
12,-,-,TRBJ2-1,TRBV20-1,TGCAGTGCTAGTCCCTCTTACAATGAGCAGTTCTTC,CSASPSYNEQFF
22,-,TRBD1,TRBJ1-2,TRBV9,TGTGCCAGCAGCGTAGCCCCGTCGACCAAACTGGGACAGCCGAGTCTTAACTATGGCTACACCTTC,CASSVAPSTKLGQPSLNYGYTF
12,few,-,TRBJ2-7,TRBV12-3/TRBV12-4,TGTGCCAGCAGTTTTATCGTCTACGAGCAGTACTTC,CASSFIVYEQYF
13,-,TRBD1,TRBJ1-1,TRBV2,TGTGCCAGCAGCGGACAGGGCTTCACTGAAGCTTTCTTT,CASSGQGFTEAFF
16,-,-,TRBJ1-3,TRBV5-1,TGCGCCAGCAGCTTGGCGGTCACAGACTCTGGAAACACCATATATTTT,CASSLAVTDSGNTIYF
15,-,TRBD1,TRBJ1-4,TRBV3-1/TRBV3-2,TGTGCCAGCAGCCAGATCCGGGACAGGAATGAAAAACTGTTTTTT,CASSQIRDRNEKLFF